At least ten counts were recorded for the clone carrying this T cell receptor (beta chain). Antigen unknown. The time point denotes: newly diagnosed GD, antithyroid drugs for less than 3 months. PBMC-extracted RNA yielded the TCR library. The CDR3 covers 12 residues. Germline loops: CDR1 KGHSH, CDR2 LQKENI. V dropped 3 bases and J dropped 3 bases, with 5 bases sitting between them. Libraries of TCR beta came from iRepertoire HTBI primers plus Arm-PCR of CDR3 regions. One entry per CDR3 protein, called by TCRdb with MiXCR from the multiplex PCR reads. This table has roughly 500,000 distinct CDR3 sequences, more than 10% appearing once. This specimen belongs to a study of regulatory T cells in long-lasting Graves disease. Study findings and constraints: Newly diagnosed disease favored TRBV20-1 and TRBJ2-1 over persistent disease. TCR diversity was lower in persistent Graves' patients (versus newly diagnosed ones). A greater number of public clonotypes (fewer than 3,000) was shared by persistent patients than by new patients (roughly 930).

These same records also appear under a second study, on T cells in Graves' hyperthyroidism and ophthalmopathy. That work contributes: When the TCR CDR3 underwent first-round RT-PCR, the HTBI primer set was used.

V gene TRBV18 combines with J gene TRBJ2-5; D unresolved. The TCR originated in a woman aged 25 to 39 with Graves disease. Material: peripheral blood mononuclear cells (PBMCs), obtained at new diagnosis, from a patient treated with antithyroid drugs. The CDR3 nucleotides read TGTGCCAGCTCACCGAGTGAAGAGACCCAGTACTTC. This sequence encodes CASSPSEETQYF.